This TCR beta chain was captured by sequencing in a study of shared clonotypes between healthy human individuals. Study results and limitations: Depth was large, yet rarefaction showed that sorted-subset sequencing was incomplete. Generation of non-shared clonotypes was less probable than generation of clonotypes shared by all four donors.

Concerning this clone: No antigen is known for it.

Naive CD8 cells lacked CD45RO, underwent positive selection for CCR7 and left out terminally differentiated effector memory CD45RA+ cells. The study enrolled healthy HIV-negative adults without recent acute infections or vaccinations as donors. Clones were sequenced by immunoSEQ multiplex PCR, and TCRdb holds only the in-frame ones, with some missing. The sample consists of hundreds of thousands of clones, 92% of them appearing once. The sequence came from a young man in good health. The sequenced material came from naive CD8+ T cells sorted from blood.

CDR3 loop: CASSPYEKLFF. The CDR3 nucleotides read TGTGCCAGCAGCCCTTATGAAAAACTGTTTTTT. The chain links TRBV7-9 to TRBJ1-4; D ambiguous. The CDR3 contains 11 residues. Looked up from germline, CDR1 is SEHNR and CDR2 is FQNEAQ (reference sequence). Between the trimmed V and J ends, which lost 5 bases and 6 bases, there was a span of 4 bases.